This passage covers 29 T cell receptor beta chains from one sample sequenced in a study of T cell responses to AZD1222 COVID-19 vaccine. TCRdb keeps only in-frame clones here, not all; method: immunoSEQ multiplex PCR. The sample lists 90,000 to 130,000 clones; approximately 94% were seen once. Here the sequenced sample was peripheral blood, taken 28 days after the second AZD1222 dose. All receptors derive from an adult who received the AZD1222 COVID-19 vaccine.

The gene calls are TRBV6-5 and TRBJ2-2; 12 nucleotides line up with TRBD2. V was pared by 2 bases and J by 5 bases, with 3 bases of the junction left unmatched. The CDR3 contains 16 residues. Germline V gene sequence: CDR1 MNHEY, CDR2 SVGAGI. The CDR3: CASSYGLAGGTGELFF. DNA of the CDR3: TGTGCCAGCAGTTACGGGCTAGCGGGGGGGACCGGGGAGCTGTTTTTT.

V gene TRBV4-1 combines with J gene TRBJ1-5, with no clear D. Per germline, CDR1 MGHRA and CDR2 YSYEKL. The CDR3 is 15 amino acids. With 3 bases removed from V and 3 bases from J, the gap between germline ends came to 12 bases. CDR3 region: CASSQSSGNNQPQHF. Here the CDR3 DNA reads TGCGCCAGCAGCCAGTCATCAGGCAACAATCAGCCCCAGCATTTT.

The gene calls are TRBV10-1 and TRBJ2-1; 11 nucleotides match TRBD2. The V gene's germline CDR1 is WNHNN and CDR2 SYGVQD (reference sequence). This CDR3 region has 16 residues. J gave up 7 bases and V 5 bases, and 10 bases lay outside the gene matches. CDR3 residues: CASSPASGRSGNEQFF. The CDR3 DNA reads TGCGCCAGCAGTCCGGCTAGCGGGAGGAGTGGGAATGAGCAGTTCTTC.

This chain joins TRBV7-9 and TRBJ2-5; 7 positions agree with TRBD1. The CDR3 is 15 residues long. J lost 5 bases, V lost 4 bases, and 10 bases had no gene match. The germline V gene encodes CDR1 SEHNR and CDR2 FQNEAQ (reference sequence). The CDR3 sequence is CASSSVEGARETQYF. DNA of the CDR3: TGTGCCAGCAGCTCTGTTGAGGGGGCGCGGGAGACCCAGTACTTC.

In its sample, this clone was seen a few times. V is TRBV6-6 and J is TRBJ1-6; D may be TRBD1 (6 bases). The CDR3 contains 14 residues. Germline lookup yields CDR1 MNHNY and CDR2 SVGAGI (reference sequence). Deletions cut 0 bases from V and 14 bases from J, with 14 bases between. This CDR3 reads CASSYSGQLRSLHF. The DNA for the CDR3 is TGTGCCAGCAGTTACTCTGGACAGCTTCGGTCCCTCCACTTT.

The chain employs TRBV5-6 and TRBJ2-2; TRBD1 aligns across 7 bases. The CDR3 spans 14 residues. The germline CDR1 and CDR2 sequences are SGHDT and YYEEEE. V lost 5 bases, J lost 1 base, and 2 bases stayed unmatched. The CDR3 nucleotides are TGTGCCAGCAGACGGACAGGGAACACCGGGGAGCTGTTTTTT. Translated, it gives CASRRTGNTGELFF.

The V call is TRBV18, the J call TRBJ2-1; 9 bases match TRBD2. The trim removed 2 bases at V and 8 bases at J, leaving 4 bases unmatched. The CDR3 is made up of 14 amino acids. The germline V gene encodes CDR1 KGHSH and CDR2 LQKENI. The CDR3 coding sequence is TGTGCCAGCTCACCAGGGCGGGAGGGGCATGAGCAGTTCTTC. It codes for CASSPGREGHEQFF.

This rearrangement joins TRBV30 to TRBJ2-1; 8 bases map to TRBD2. The CDR3 sequence is 13 residues long. V was pared by 1 base and J by 12 bases, with 8 bases of the junction left unmatched. CDR1 GTSNPN and CDR2 SVGIG come from the germline V gene (reference sequence). Here the CDR3 DNA reads TGTGCCTGGAGTGCGGGAGGGCCGGCGTCGCAGTTCTTC. Its translation: CAWSAGGPASQFF.

The chain combines TRBV4-1 with TRBJ2-7, with 13 bases aligning to TRBD2. This CDR3 spans 15 amino acids. Looked up from germline, CDR1 is MGHRA and CDR2 is YSYEKL. V trimming: 6 bases; J trimming: 0 bases; junction bases outside the gene matches: 2. DNA of the CDR3: TGCGCCAGCAGACTAGCGGGGGGGAGCTCCTACGAGCAGTACTTC. Protein sequence: CASRLAGGSSYEQYF.

The sample holds one count of this clone. This chain joins TRBV7-9 and TRBJ1-2, with 7 bases aligning to TRBD1. Trimming removed 6 bases from V and 6 bases from J; junction bases left unmatched: 10. The germline V gene has CDR1 SEHNR and CDR2 FQNEAQ (reference sequence). CDR3 size: 14 residues. The DNA for the CDR3 is TGTGCCAGCAGTCTACCGGGACAGCAAAATGGCTACACCTTC. It specifies CASSLPGQQNGYTF.

The gene calls are TRBV4-2 and TRBJ1-4; tentatively, D is TRBD1 (5 bases). Per the germline V gene, CDR1 is LGHNA and CDR2 is YNFKEQ. The V end lost 4 bases, the J end lost 1 base, and 16 bases lay between the germline ends. The CDR3 has 17 amino acids. In DNA form, the CDR3 reads TGTGCCAGCAGCCCTCGGTATTGGGGCGAAACTAATGAAAAACTGTTTTTT. Protein product: CASSPRYWGETNEKLFF.

V gene TRBV10-3 combines with J gene TRBJ1-4, with 7 positions matching TRBD1. Germline CDR1 ENHRY, CDR2 SYGVKD. This CDR3 is built from 14 residues. The junction had 11 bases not matched to a gene; V was cut back by 6 bases and J by 10 bases. The CDR3 is CAIRNSGTEGKLFF. CDR3 bases: TGTGCCATCAGGAATTCCGGGACAGAGGGAAAACTGTTTTTT.

About this clone itself: Other DNA sequences in this sample translate to the same CDR3. The chain carries TRBV4-1 and TRBJ1-3, with D unresolved. CDR1 and CDR2 from the germline V gene are MGHRA and YSYEKL. The CDR3 covers 14 residues. Trimming removed 4 bases from V and 0 bases from J, with 7 bases in between. DNA of the CDR3: TGCGCCAGCAGCCGAGGATCCTCTGGAAACACCATATATTTT. Protein sequence: CASSRGSSGNTIYF.

This chain uses TRBV19 with TRBJ1-1, with 8 positions matching TRBD1. This CDR3 region has 14 residues. Germline assignment: CDR1 LNHDA and CDR2 SQIVND (reference sequence). V shed 2 bases, J shed 10 bases, and the junction held 9 bases outside the gene matches. The CDR3 bases are TGTGCCAGTAGTATAAAGGCAGGGGGCGCGAGAGCTTTCTTT. Its translation is CASSIKAGGARAFF.

The chain has TRBV6-5 and TRBJ1-1, with unresolved D. Trimming shortened V by 1 base and J by 7 bases, and 10 bases separated the two germline ends. The CDR3 extends over 13 amino acids. Germline V CDR1 and CDR2: MNHEY, SVGAGI. CDR3 region: CASSYFRSLEAFF. As DNA, the CDR3 is TGTGCCAGCAGTTACTTCCGATCCCTTGAAGCTTTCTTT.

The rearrangement joins TRBV23-1 to TRBJ1-1; 8 nucleotides agree with TRBD1. TRBV23-1 has ORF status, its function being uncertain. With V trimmed by 4 bases and J by 0 bases, 13 bases remained unmatched. The CDR3 extends over 18 amino acids. The DNA of the CDR3 is TGCGCCAGCAGTCCCCGCGACAGGGGCCTCTTCATGAACACTGAAGCTTTCTTT. Translating gives CASSPRDRGLFMNTEAFF.

This chain uses TRBV28 with TRBJ2-7; 7 bases align to TRBD1. Losses at the gene ends were 8 bases for V and 7 bases for J; bases not matched to a gene: 8. The CDR3 is made up of 12 amino acids. Germline assignment: CDR1 MDHEN and CDR2 SYDVKM. CDR3: CASGFSRGEQYF. CDR3 bases: TGTGCCAGCGGATTTTCCAGGGGGGAGCAGTACTTC. The variable domain in full, with the rest retrieved from reference TRBV28 and TRBJ2-7, is DVKVTQSSRYLVKRTGEKVFLECVQDMDHENMFWYRQDPGLGLRLIYFSYDVKMKEKGDIPEGYSVSREKKERFSLILESASTNQTSMYLCASGFSRGEQYFGPGTRLTVT.

V and J are TRBV6-1 and TRBJ1-1; TRBD1 agrees at 8 bases. This CDR3 comprises 15 residues. V shed 8 bases and J 4 bases; nucleotides not matched to a gene: 12. The germline CDR1 and CDR2 sequences are MNHNS and SASEGT. CDR3 in amino acids: CASGTPRGQSTEAFF. The CDR3 bases are TGTGCCAGCGGCACGCCCAGGGGGCAGAGCACTGAAGCTTTCTTT.

The chain links TRBV19 to TRBJ1-5; no clear D gene. Germline V CDR1 and CDR2: LNHDA, SQIVND (reference sequence). There are 15 residues in the CDR3. V dropped 9 bases and J dropped 0 bases, with 15 bases sitting between them. In DNA form, the CDR3 reads TGTGCCAGCCGAACGCGGACGGATAGCAATCAGCCCCAGCATTTT. Its protein product is CASRTRTDSNQPQHF.

Only a few counts were recorded for this clone. This chain joins TRBV6-4 and TRBJ2-2; weak D call: TRBD1 (7 bases). V dropped 6 bases and J dropped 6 bases, with 11 bases sitting between them. CDR3 size: 13 residues. The germline gives CDR1 MRHNA, CDR2 SNTAGT. The CDR3 sequence: CASRQGEAGELFF. The CDR3, as DNA: TGTGCCAGCAGGCAGGGGGAGGCCGGGGAGCTGTTTTTT.

The chain recombines TRBV6-5 with TRBJ1-2; a weak D match, TRBD1 (5 bases). The germline gives CDR1 MNHEY, CDR2 SVGAGI. The CDR3 extends over 15 amino acids. The V gene lost 7 bases and the J gene lost 2 bases, with 17 bases spanning the gap. CDR3 sequence (DNA): TGTGCCAGCACCCCGAGGGGCGAGGGCAACTATGGCTACACCTTC. Translating it yields CASTPRGEGNYGYTF.

The chain carries TRBV7-8 and TRBJ2-7, with 7 bases fitting TRBD1. The junction had 13 bases not matched to a gene; V was cut back by 5 bases and J by 6 bases. The CDR3 is 15 amino acids. Germline values: CDR1 SGHVS, CDR2 FQNEAQ. Written as DNA, the CDR3 is TGTGCCAGCAGCAAGGACAGGTTTAGACTCTCCGAGCAGTACTTC. This sequence encodes CASSKDRFRLSEQYF.

J is TRBJ1-4 and V is TRBV2; 9 nucleotides line up with TRBD1. Trimming took 6 bases from V and 5 from J; bases not matched to a gene: 10. This CDR3 contains 16 residues. Germline values: CDR1 SNHLY, CDR2 FYNNEI. This CDR3 reads CASRAGQGRGNEKLFF. The CDR3 DNA reads TGTGCCAGCAGGGCAGGACAGGGGAGAGGAAATGAAAAACTGTTTTTT.

The rearrangement links TRBV5-4 to TRBJ2-3, with D unclear. Germline CDR1 reads SGHNT; CDR2 reads YYREEE (reference sequence). V lost 0 bases and J lost 2, with 7 bases in between. CDR3 length: 14 residues. The CDR3: CASSLELDTDTQYF. CDR3 sequence (DNA): TGTGCCAGCAGCTTGGAATTGGACACAGATACGCAGTATTTT.

The J gene is TRBJ1-1, the V gene TRBV7-2; 8 bases agree with TRBD1. V lost 5 bases, J lost 5 bases, and 4 bases stayed unmatched. The CDR3 contains 13 residues. Per the germline V gene, CDR1 is SGHTA and CDR2 is FQGNSA. CDR3 loop: CASSVQGGTEAFF. The CDR3 nucleotides read TGTGCCAGCAGCGTACAGGGGGGGACTGAAGCTTTCTTT.

V and J are TRBV4-1 and TRBJ2-1; 10 bases map to TRBD1. CDR3 size: 15 residues. Germline CDR1 and CDR2: MGHRA and YSYEKL. The trim removed 4 bases at V and 6 bases at J, leaving 6 bases unmatched. The CDR3 DNA sequence: TGCGCCAGCAGCCCCGGGACAGGGGAGTCCAATGAGCAGTTCTTC. This translates into CASSPGTGESNEQFF.

The chain carries TRBV11-3 and TRBJ2-2; D is ambiguous. V gave up 1 base and J gave up 6 bases, with 6 bases separating them. The CDR3 extends over 13 amino acids. CDR1 is SGHNT and CDR2 is YENEEA in the germline V gene. CDR3 nucleotide sequence: TGTGCCAGCAGCTTAGTGCGAGCCGGGGAGCTGTTTTTT. Encoded protein: CASSLVRAGELFF. The full variable domain, with the rest looked up from reference TRBV11-3 and TRBJ2-2, is EAGVVQSPRYKIIEKKQPVAFWCNPISGHNTLYWYLQNLGQGPELLIRYENEEAVDDSQLPKDRFSAERLKGVDSTLKIQPAELGDSAVYLCASSLVRAGELFFGEGSRLTVL.

V usage is TRBV2 and J usage is TRBJ2-5; D gene ambiguous. Looked up from germline, CDR1 is SNHLY and CDR2 is FYNNEI. The CDR3 has 13 amino acids. V dropped 4 bases and J dropped 7 bases, with 13 bases sitting between them. Here the CDR3 reads CASSVLELRTQYF. CDR3 DNA: TGTGCCAGCAGTGTATTGGAGTTAAGGACCCAGTACTTC.

The count of this clone is one. J is TRBJ2-2 and V is TRBV29-1, with TRBD2 identical over 7 bases. The V gene end was trimmed by 3 bases and the J gene end by 5 bases; junction bases not matched to a gene: 6. The CDR3 totals 14 residues. Germline V gives CDR1 SQVTM, CDR2 ANQGSEA. The CDR3 loop reads CSVEGGERTGELFF. The CDR3 nucleotides read TGCAGCGTTGAGGGAGGGGAAAGGACCGGGGAGCTGTTTTTT.